This T cell receptor beta chain emerged from a study of T cell changes during pregnancy in multiple sclerosis. Sequenced by immunoSEQ multiplex PCR; TCRdb stores in-frame clones only, minus some. The data contain about 59,000 clones, over 90% of them seen just once; the ten biggest clones take up about 2.6%. The V gene's germline CDR1 is MNHEY and CDR2 SMNVEV (reference sequence). The CDR3 has 14 residues. V lost 9 bases to trimming and J lost 1 base, with 15 bases between them. This clone was seen a handful of times. The genes are TRBV27 and TRBJ1-1, with D perhaps matching TRBD1 (6 bases). Sequencing used CD8+ T cells from peripheral blood mononuclear cells, obtained in the third trimester of pregnancy. This TCR was recovered from a female donor with multiple sclerosis, enrolled in a pregnancy study. CDR3 loop: CASRFGGQNTEAFF. For the CDR3, the DNA is TGTGCCAGTAGATTCGGGGGGCAGAACACTGAAGCTTTCTTT.